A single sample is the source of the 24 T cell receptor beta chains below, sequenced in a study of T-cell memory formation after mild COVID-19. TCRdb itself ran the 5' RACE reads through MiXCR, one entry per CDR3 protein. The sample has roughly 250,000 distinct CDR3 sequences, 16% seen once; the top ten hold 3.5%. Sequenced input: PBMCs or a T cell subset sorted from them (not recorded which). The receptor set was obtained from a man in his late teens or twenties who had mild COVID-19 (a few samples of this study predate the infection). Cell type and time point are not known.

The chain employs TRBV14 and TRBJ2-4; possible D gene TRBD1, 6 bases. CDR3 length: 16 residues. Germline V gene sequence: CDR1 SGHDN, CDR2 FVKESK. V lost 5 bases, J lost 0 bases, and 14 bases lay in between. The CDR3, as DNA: TGTGCCAGCAGCAGGACCACAGGGCGAGCCAAAAACATTCAGTACTTC. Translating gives CASSRTTGRAKNIQYF.

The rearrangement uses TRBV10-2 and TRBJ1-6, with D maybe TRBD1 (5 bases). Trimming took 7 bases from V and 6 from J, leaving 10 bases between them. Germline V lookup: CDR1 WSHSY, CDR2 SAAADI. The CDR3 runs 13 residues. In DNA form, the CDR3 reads TGCGCCAGCAACCCCGGGGGTAATTCACCCCTCCACTTT. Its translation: CASNPGGNSPLHF.

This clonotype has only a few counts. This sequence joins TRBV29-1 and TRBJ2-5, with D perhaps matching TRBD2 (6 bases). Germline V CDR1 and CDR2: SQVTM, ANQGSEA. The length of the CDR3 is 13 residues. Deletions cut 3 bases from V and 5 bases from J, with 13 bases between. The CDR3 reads CSVDTSQGETQYF. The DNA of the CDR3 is TGCAGCGTTGACACTAGCCAGGGTGAGACCCAGTACTTC.

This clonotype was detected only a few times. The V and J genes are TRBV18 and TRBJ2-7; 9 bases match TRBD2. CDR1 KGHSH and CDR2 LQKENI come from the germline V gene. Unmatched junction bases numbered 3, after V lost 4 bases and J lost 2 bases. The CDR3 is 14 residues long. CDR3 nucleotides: TGTGCCAGCTCACTTAGCGGGGGACCCTACGAGCAGTACGTC. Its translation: CASSLSGGPYEQYV.

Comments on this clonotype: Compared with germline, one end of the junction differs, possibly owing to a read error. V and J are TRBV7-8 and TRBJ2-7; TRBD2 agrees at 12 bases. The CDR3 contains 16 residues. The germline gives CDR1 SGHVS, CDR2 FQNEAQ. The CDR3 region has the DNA TGTGCCAGCAGCCTAGCGGGGGGGACCCTGACCTCCGAGCAGTACTTC. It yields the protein CASSLAGGTLTSEQYF. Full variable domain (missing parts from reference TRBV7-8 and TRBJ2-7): GAGVSQSPRYKVAKRGQDVALRCDPISGHVSLFWYQQALGQGPEFLTYFQNEAQLDKSGLPSDRFFAERPEGSVSTLKIQRTQQEDSAVYLCASSLAGGTLTSEQYFGPGTRLTVT.

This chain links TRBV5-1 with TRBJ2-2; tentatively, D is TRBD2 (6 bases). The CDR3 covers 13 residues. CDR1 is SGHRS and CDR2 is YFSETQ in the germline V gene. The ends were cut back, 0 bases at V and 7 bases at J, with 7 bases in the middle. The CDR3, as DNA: TGCGCCAGCAGCTTGGAGACTAGCGGGGAGCTGTTTTTT. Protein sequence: CASSLETSGELFF.

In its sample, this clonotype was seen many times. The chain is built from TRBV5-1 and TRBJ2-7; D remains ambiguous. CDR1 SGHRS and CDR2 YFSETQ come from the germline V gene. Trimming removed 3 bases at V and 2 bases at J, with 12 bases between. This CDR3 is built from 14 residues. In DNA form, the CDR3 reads TGCGCCAGCAGCTCGGGCCTGTCTCCCTACGAGCAGTACTTC. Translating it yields CASSSGLSPYEQYF.

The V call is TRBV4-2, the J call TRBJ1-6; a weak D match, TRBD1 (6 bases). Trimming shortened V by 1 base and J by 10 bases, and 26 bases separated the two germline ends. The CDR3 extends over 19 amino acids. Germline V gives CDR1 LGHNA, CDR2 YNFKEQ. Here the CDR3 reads CASSQVGGRSVGGYSPLHF. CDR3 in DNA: TGTGCCAGCAGCCAAGTGGGAGGGAGGAGCGTCGGGGGCTACTCACCCCTCCACTTT.

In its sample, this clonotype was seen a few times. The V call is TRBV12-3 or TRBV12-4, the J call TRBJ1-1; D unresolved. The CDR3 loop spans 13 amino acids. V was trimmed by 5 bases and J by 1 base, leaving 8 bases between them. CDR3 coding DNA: TGTGCCAGCAGTCAATACAAGAACACTGAAGCTTTCTTT. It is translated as CASSQYKNTEAFF.

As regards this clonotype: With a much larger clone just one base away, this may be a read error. In DNA form, the CDR3 reads TGTGCCAGCAGCCCCCAGGGTGTAGGAACTGGAGCTTTCTTT. It yields the protein CASSPQGVGTGAFF. The chain couples TRBV7-2 to TRBJ1-1; tentative D call: TRBD1 (5 bases). The V gene's germline CDR1 is SGHTA and CDR2 FQGNSA. This CDR3 is built from 14 residues.

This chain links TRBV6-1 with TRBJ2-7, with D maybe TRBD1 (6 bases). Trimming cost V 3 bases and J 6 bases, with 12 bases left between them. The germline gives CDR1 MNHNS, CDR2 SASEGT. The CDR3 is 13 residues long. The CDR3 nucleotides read TGTGCCAGCAGTGAGCAAACAGGGTCCGAGCAGTACTTC. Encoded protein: CASSEQTGSEQYF.

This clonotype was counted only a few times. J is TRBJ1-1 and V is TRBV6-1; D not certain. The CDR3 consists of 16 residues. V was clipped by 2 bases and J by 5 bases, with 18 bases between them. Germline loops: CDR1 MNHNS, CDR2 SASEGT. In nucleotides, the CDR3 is TGTGCCAGCAGTGAAATTTTAGGCCGCATAAGGACTGAAGCTTTCTTT. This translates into CASSEILGRIRTEAFF.

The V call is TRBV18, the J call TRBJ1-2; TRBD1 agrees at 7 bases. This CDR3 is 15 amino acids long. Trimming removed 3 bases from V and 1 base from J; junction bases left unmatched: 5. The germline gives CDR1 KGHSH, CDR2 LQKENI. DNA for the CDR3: TGTGCCAGCTCACCCGGGACAGCCCATAACTATGGCTACACCTTC. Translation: CASSPGTAHNYGYTF.

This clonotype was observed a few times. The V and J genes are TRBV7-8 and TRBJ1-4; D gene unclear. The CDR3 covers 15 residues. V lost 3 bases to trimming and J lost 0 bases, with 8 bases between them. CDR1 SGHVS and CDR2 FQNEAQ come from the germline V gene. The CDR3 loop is CASSLYSATNEKLFF. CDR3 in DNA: TGTGCCAGCAGCTTGTACAGTGCAACTAATGAAAAACTGTTTTTT.

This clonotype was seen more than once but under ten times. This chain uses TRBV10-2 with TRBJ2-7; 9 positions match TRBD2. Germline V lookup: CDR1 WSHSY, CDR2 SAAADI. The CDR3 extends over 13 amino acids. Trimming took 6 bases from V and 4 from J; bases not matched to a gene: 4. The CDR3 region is CASRSSGVYEQYV. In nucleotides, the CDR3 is TGCGCCAGCAGATCTAGCGGGGTATACGAGCAGTACGTC.

CDR3 amino acids: CASSLSPRDEQFF. The CDR3 nucleotides read TGTGCCAGCAGCTTAAGCCCTCGGGATGAGCAGTTCTTC. The J gene is TRBJ2-1, the V gene TRBV7-2, with D unclear. The V and J ends lost 2 bases and 8 bases respectively, with 10 bases between them. The CDR3 has 13 residues. Germline V gene data show CDR1 as SGHTA and CDR2 as FQGNSA.

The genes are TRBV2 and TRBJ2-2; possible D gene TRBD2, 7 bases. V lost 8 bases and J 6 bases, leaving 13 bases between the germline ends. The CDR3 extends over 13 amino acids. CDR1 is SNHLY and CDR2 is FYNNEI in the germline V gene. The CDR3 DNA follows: TGTGCCAGCGCCAGGCGGGGGCCCGGGGAGCTGTTTTTT. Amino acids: CASARRGPGELFF.

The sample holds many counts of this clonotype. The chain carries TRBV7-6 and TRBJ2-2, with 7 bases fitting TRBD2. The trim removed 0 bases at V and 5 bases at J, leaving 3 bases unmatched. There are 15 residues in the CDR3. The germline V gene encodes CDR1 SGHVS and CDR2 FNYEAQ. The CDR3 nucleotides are TGTGCCAGCAGCTTAGCAGGGAGGGATACCGGGGAGCTGTTTTTT. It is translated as CASSLAGRDTGELFF.

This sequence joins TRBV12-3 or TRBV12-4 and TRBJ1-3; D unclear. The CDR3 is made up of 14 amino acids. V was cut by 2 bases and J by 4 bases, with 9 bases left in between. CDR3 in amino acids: CASSLQVRGNTIYF. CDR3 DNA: TGTGCCAGCAGTTTACAGGTTCGGGGAAACACCATATATTTT.

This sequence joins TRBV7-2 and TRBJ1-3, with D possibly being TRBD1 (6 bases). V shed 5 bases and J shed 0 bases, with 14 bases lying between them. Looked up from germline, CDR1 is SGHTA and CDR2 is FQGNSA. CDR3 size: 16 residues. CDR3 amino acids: CASSPVGAFSGNTIYF. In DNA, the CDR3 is TGTGCCAGCAGCCCCGTGGGGGCCTTCTCTGGAAACACCATATATTTT. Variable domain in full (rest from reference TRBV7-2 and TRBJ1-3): GAGVSQSPSNKVTEKGKDVELRCDPISGHTALYWYRQSLGQGLEFLIYFQGNSAPDKSGLPSDRFSAERTGGSVSTLTIQRTQQEDSAVYLCASSPVGAFSGNTIYFGEGSWLTVV.

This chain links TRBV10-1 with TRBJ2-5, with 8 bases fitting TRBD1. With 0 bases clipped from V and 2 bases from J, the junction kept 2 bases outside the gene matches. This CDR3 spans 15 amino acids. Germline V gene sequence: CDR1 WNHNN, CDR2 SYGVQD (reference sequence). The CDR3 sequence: CASSESGTGQETQYF. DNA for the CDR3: TGCGCCAGCAGTGAGTCAGGGACAGGTCAAGAGACCCAGTACTTC.

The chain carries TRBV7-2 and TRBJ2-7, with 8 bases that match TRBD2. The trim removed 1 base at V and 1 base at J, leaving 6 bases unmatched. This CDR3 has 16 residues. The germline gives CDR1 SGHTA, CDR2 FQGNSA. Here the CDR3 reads CASSLVAGLESYEQYF. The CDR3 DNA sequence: TGTGCCAGCAGCTTAGTAGCGGGACTAGAATCCTACGAGCAGTACTTC.

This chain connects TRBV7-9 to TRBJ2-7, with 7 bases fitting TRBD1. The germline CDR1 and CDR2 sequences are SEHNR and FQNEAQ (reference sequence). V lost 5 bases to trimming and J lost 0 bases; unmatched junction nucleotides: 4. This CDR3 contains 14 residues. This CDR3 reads CASSTQGISYEQYF. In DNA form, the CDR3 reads TGTGCCAGCAGCACACAGGGGATCTCCTACGAGCAGTACTTC.

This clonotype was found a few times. As DNA, the CDR3 is TGCGCCAGCAGCTCATCGGACAGGGGCAGGGGTGAGCAGTTCTTC. The encoded protein is CASSSSDRGRGEQFF. The chain combines TRBV5-1 with TRBJ2-1; TRBD1 agrees at 9 bases. Germline V gives CDR1 SGHRS, CDR2 YFSETQ. Trimming took 3 bases from V and 9 from J; bases not matched to a gene: 10. The CDR3 consists of 15 residues.